Listed here is a single TCR beta chain. Its antigen is undetermined. This CDR3 contains 17 residues. CDR1 is MNHEY and CDR2 is SMNVEV in the germline V gene (reference sequence). Unmatched junction bases numbered 12, after V lost 5 bases and J lost 0 bases. The sample comes from a study of OX40 agonist ivuxolimab in advanced cancers. Study-wide results and caveats: People who partly responded at 0.1-3.0 mg/kg had some of the least clonal expansion seen. The study observed clonal expansion of CD4+ and CD8+ blood T cells by week 6 at 0.1 to 3.0 mg/kg. Researchers report that CD8+ T cells had, on average, more expanded clones than CD4+.

Clones were read by immunoSEQ multiplex PCR, and TCRdb kept only the in-frame ones, dropping some. Of 60,000 to 80,000 clones in the sample, roughly 85% were seen once. The chain combines TRBV27 with TRBJ1-2, with 7 bases aligning to TRBD1. The origin of this receptor is an adult with an advanced solid tumor such as melanoma, head and neck, liver or kidney cancer. The source was CD4+ or CD8+ T cells sorted from blood, collected in a trial of the OX40 agonist ivuxolimab. CDR3 in DNA: TGTGCCAGCAGTCCCGGGACAGATACCCTAGCTAACTATGGCTACACCTTC. Protein product: CASSPGTDTLANYGYTF.